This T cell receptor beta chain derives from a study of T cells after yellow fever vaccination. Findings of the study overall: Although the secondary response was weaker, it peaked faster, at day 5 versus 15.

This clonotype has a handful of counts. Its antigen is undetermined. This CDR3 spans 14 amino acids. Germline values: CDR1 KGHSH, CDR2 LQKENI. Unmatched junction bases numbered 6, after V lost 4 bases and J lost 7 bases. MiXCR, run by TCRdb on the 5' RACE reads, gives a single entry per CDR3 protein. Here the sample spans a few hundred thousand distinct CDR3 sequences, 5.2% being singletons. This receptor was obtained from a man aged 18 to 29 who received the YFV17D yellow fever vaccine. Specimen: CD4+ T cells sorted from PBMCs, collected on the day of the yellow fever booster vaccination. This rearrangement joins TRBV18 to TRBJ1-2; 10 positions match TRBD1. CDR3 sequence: CASSLDRGGVGYTF. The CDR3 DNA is TGTGCCAGCTCACTGGACAGGGGGGGAGTTGGCTACACCTTC. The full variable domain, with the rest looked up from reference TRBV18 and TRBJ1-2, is NAGVMQNPRHLVRRRGQEARLRCSPMKGHSHVYWYRQLPEEGLKFMVYLQKENIIDESGMPKERFSAEFPKEGPSILRIQQVVRGDSAAYFCASSLDRGGVGYTFGSGTRLTVV.